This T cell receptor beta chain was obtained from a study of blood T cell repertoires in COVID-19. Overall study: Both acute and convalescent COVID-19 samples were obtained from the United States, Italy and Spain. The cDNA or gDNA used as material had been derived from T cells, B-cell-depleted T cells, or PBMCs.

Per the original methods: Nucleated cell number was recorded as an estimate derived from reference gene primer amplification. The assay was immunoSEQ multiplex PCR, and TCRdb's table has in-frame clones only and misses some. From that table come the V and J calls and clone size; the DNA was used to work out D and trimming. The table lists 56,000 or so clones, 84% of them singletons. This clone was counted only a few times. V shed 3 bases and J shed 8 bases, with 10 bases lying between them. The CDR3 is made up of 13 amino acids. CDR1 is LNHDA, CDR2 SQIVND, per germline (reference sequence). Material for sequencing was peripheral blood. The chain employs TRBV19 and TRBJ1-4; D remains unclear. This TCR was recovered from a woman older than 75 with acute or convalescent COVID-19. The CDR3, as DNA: TGTGCCAGTAGTATTTCCTCTTTGGAAAAACTGTTTTTT. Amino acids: CASSISSLEKLFF.